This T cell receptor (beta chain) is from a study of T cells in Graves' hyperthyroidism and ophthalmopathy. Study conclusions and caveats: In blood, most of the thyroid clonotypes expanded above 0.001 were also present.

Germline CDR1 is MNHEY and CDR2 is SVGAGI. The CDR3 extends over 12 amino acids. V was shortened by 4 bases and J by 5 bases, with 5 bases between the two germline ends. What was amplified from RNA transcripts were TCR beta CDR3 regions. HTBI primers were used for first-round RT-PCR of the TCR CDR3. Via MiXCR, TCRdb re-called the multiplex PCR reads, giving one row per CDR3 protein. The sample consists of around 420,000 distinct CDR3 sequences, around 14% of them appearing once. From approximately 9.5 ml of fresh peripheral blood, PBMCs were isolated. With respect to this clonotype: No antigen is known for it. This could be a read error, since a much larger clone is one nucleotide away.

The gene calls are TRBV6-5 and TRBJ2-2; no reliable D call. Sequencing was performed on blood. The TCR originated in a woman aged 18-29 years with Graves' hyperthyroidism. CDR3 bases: TGTGCCAGCAGTTTCGGGACCGGGGAGCTGTTTTTT. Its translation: CASSFGTGELFF.